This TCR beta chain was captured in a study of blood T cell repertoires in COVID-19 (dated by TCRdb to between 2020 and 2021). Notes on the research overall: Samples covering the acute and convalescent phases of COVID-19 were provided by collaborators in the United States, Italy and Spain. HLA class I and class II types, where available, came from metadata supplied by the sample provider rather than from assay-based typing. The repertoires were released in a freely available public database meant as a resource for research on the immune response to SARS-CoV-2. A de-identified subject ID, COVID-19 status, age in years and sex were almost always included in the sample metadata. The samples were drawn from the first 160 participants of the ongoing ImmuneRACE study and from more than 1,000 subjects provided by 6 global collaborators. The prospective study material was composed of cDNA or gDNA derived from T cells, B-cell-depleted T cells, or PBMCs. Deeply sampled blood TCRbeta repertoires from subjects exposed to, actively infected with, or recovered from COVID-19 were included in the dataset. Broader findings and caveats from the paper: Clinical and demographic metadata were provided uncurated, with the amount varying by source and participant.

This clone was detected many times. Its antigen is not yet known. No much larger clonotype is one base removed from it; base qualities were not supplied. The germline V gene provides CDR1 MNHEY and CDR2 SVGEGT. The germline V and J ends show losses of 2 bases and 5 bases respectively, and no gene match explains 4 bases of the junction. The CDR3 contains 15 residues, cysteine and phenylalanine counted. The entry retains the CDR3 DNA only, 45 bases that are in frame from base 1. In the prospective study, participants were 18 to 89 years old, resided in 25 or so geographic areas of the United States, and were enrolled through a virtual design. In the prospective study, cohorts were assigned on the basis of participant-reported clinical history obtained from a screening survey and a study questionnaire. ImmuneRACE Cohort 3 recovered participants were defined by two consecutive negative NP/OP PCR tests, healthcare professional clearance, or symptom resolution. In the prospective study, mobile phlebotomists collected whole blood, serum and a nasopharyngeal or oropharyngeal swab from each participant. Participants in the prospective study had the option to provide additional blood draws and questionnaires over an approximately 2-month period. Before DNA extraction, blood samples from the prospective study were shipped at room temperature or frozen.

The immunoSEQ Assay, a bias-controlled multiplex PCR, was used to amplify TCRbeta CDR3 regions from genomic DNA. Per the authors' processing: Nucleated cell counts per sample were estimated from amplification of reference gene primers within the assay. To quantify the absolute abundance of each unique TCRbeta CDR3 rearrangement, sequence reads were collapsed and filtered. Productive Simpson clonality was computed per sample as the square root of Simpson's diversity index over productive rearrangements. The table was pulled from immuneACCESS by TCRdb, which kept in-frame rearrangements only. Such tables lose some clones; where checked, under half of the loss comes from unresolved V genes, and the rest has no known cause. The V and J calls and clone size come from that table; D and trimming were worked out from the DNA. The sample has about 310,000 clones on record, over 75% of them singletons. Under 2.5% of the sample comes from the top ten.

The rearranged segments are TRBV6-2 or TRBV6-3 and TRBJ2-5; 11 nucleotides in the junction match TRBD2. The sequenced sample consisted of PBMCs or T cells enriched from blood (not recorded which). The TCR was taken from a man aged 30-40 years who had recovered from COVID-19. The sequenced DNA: TGTGCCAGCAGTTACGCGACTAGCGGGGTGGAGACCCAGTACTTC. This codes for CASSYATSGVETQYF.